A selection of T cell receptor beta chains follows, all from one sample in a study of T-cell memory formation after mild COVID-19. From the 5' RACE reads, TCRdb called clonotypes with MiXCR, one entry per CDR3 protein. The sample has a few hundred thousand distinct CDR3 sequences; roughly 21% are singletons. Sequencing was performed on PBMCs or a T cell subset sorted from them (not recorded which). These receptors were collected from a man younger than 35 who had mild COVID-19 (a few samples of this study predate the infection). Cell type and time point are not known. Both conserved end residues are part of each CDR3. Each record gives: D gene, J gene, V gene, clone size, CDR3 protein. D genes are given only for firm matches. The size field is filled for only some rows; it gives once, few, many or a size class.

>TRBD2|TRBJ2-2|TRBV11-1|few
CASRLGGSGDGELFF
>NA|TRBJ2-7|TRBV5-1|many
CASSLAASHEQYF
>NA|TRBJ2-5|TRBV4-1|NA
CASSQDSPPTAETQYF
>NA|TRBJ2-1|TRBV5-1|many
CASSLGAGKSPALSF
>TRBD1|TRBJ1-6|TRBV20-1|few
CSAKWTGQNNSPLHF
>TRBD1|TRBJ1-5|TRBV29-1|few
CSVLTGNSNQPQHF
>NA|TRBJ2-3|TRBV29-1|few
CSVAPGGSYTDTQYF
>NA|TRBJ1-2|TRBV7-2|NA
CASSLAVEGRLGYTF
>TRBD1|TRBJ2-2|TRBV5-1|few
CASSLDGRGYTGELFF
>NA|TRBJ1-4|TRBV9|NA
CASSPPGVGHEKLFF
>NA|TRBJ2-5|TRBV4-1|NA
CASSHLPREQGTQETQYF
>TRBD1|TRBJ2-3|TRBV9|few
CASSVRQGPDTQYF
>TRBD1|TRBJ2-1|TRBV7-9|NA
CASSLRDSPYNEQFF
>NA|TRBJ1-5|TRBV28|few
CASGFTGGVQPQHF
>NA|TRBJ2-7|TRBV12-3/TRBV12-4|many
CASSPTGSPREQYF
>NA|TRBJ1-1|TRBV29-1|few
CSVEDGVSINTEAFF
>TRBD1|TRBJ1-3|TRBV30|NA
CAWSRGTGNTIYF
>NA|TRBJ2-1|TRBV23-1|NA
CASTRTVRF
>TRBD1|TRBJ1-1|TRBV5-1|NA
CASRSGQGRTEAFF
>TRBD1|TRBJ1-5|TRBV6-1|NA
CASSERGGGQPQHF
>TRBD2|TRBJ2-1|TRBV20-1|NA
CSAWGTRANEQFF
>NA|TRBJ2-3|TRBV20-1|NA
CSATVVLDTQYF
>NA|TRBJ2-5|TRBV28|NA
CASRSGTLRETQYF
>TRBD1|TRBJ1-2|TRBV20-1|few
CSANRRFQGAGQYGYTF
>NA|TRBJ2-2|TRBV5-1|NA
CASTPRQETGELFF
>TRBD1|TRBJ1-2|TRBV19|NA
CASSGQVRTNYGYTF
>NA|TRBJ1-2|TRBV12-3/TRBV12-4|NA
CASSLSGATYGYTF
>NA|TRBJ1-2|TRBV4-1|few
CASSQDSRGDGYTF
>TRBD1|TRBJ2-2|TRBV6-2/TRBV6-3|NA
CASTPSDRGFTGELFF
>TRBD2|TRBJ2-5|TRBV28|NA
CASYNGGGSETQYF
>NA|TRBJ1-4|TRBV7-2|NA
CASSLSLRELNEKLFF
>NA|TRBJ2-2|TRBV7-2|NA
CASSLLGGRYTGELFF
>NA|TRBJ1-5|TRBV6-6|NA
CASREGVSNQPQHF
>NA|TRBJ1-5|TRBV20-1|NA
CSASVGGRGSNQPQHF
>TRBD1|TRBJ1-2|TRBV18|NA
CASSPTGQGGYGYTF
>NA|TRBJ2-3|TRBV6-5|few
CASSYSRPLNKDTQYF
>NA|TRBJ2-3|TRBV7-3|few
CASSLTPSGADTQYF
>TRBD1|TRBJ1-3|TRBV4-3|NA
CASSQVQGARNTIYF
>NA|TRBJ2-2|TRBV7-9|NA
CASSRRSANTGELFF
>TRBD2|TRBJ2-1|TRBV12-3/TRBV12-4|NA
CASSTSGGAHNEQFF